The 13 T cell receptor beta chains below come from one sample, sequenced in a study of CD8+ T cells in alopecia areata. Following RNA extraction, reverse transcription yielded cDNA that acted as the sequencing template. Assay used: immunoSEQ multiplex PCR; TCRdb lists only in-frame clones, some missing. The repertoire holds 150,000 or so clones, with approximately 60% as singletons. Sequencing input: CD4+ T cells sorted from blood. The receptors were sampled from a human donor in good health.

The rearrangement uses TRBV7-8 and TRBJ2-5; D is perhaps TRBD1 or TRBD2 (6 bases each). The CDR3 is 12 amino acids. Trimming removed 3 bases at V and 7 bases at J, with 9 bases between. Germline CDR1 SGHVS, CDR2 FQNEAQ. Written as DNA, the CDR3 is TGTGCCAGCAGCTTTGAGGGGGGGACCCAGTACTTC. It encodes CASSFEGGTQYF.

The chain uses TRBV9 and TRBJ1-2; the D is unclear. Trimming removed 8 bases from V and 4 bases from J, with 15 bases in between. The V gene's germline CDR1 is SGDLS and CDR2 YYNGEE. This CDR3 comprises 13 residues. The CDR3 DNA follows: TGTGCCAGGGGCGTCGGCCTGGTCTATGGCTACACCTTC. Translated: CARGVGLVYGYTF.

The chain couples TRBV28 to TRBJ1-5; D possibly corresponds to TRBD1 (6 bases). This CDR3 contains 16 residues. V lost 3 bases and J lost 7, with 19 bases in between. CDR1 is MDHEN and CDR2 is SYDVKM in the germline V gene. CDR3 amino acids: CASSFPTGKRRQPQHF. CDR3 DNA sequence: TGTGCCAGCAGTTTCCCAACAGGGAAGAGACGACAGCCCCAGCATTTT.

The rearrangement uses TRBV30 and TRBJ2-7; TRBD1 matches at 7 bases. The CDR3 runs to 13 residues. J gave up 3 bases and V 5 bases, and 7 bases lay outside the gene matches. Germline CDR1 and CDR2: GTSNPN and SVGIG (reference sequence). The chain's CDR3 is CAWARQGLYEQYF. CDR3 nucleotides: TGTGCCTGGGCCCGACAGGGTCTCTACGAGCAGTACTTC.

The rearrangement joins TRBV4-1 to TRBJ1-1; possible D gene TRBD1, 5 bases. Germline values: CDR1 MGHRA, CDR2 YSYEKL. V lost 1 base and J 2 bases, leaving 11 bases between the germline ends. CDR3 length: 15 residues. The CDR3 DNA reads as TGCGCCAGCAGCCAAGGACGATGGGGCAACACTGAAGCTTTCTTT. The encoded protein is CASSQGRWGNTEAFF.

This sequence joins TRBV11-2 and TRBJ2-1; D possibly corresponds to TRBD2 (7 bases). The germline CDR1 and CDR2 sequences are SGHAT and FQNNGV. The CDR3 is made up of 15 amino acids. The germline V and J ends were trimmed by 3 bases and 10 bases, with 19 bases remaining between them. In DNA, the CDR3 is TGTGCCAGCAGCTTCGGGGGCACTAGCGTAGGGGAGCAGTTCTTC. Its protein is CASSFGGTSVGEQFF.

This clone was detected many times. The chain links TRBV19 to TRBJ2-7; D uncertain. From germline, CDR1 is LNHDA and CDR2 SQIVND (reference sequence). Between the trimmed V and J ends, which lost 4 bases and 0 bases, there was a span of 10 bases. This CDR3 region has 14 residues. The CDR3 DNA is TGTGCCAGTAGTAACGGGCAGGTCTCCTACGAGCAGTACTTC. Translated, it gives CASSNGQVSYEQYF.

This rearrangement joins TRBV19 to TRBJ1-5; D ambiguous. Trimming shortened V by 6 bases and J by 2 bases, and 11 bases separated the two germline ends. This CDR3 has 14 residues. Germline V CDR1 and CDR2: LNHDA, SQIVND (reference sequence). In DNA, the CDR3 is TGTGCCAGTAGGATATCGGACGGCAATCAGCCCCAGCATTTT. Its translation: CASRISDGNQPQHF.

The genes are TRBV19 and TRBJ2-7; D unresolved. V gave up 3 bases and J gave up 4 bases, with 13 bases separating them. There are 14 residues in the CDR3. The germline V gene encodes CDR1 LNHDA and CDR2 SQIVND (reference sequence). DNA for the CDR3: TGTGCCAGTAGTATTCGACTTAGAGAATACGAGCAGTACTTC. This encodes CASSIRLREYEQYF. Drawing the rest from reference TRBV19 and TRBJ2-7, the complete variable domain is DGGITQSPKYLFRKEGQNVTLSCEQNLNHDAMYWYRQDPGQGLRLIYYSQIVNDFQKGDIAEGYSVSREKKESFPLTVTSAQKNPTAFYLCASSIRLREYEQYFGPGTRLTVT.

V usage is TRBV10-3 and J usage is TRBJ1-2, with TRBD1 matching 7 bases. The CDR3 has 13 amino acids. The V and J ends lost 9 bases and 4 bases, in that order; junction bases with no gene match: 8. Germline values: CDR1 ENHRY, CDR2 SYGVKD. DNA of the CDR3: TGTGCCATGGCGGGACAGTCGACCTATGGCTACACCTTC. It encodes CAMAGQSTYGYTF.

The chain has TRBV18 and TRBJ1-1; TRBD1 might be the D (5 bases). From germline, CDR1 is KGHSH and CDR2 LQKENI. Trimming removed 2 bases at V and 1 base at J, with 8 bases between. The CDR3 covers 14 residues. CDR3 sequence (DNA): TGTGCCAGCTCACCAACCAGGGAGAACACTGAAGCTTTCTTT. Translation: CASSPTRENTEAFF.

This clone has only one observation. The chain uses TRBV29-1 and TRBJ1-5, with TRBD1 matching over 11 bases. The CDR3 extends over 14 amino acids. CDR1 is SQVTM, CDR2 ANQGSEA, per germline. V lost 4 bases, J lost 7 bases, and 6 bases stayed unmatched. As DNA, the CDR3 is TGCAGCGTTGGGGGAGGGACAGGGGGACAGCCCCAGCATTTT. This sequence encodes CSVGGGTGGQPQHF. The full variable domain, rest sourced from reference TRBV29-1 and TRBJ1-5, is SAVISQKPSRDICQRGTSLTIQCQVDSQVTMMFWYRQQPGQSLTLIATANQGSEATYESGFVIDKFPISRPNLTFSTLTVSNMSPEDSSIYLCSVGGGTGGQPQHFGDGTRLSIL.

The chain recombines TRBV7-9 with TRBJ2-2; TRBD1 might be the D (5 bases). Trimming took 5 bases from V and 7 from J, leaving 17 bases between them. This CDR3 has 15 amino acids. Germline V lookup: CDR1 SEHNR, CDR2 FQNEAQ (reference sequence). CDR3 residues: CASSPQQGRNGELFF. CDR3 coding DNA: TGTGCCAGCAGCCCCCAGCAGGGTAGAAACGGGGAGCTGTTTTTT.